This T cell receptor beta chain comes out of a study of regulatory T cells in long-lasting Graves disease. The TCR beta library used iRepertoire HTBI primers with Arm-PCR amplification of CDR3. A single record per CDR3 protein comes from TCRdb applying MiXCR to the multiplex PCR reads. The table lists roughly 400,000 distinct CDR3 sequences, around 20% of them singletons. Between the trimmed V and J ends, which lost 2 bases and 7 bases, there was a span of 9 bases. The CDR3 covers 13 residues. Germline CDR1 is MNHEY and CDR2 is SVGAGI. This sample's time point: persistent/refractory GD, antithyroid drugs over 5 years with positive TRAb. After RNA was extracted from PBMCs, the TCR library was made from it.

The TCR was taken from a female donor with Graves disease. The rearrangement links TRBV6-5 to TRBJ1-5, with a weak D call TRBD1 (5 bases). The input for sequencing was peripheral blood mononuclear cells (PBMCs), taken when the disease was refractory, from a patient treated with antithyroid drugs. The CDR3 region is CASSYGATQPQHF. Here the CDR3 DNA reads TGTGCCAGCAGTTACGGGGCCACCCAGCCCCAGCATTTT.